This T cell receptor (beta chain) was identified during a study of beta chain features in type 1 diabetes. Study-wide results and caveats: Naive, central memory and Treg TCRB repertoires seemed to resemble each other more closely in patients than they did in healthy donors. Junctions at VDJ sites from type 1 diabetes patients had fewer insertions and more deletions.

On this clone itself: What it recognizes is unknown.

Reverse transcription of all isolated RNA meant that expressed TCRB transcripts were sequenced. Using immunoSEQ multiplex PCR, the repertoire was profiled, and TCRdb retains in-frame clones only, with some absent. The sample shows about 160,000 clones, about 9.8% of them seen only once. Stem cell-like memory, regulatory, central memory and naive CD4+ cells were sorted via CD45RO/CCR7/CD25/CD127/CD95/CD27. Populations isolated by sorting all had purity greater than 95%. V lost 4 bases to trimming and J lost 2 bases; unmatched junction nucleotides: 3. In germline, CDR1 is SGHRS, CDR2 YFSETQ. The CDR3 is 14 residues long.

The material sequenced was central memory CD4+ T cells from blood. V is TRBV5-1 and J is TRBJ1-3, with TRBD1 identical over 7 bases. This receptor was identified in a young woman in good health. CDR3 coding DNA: TGCGCCAGCAGCCCCGACAGGGCTGGAAACACCATATATTTT. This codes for CASSPDRAGNTIYF.